This T cell receptor (beta chain) was documented in a study of cytomegalovirus exposure and HLA in healthy donors. PCR primers comprised 60 Vbeta and 13 Jbeta primers. Assay used: immunoSEQ multiplex PCR; TCRdb lists only in-frame clones, some missing. Seen here are about 110,000 clones, approximately 71% observed once, and the top ten hold roughly 2.5%. The CDR3 length is 13 residues. CDR1 is SEHNR and CDR2 is FQNEAQ in the germline V gene (reference sequence). Note on this clone: Compared with germline, one end of the junction differs, possibly owing to a read error.

The sequenced material came from PBMCs. The origin of this receptor is a man aged 35 to 55 in good health and CMV-seronegative. V usage is TRBV7-9 and J usage is TRBJ2-7; possibly TRBD2 for D (6 bases). CDR3 in amino acids: CSSSLGAGNEQYF. CDR3 coding DNA: TGTTCCAGCAGCTTAGGGGCGGGGAACGAGCAGTACTTC.